Each of the 18 T cell receptor beta chains below was sequenced from the same sample in a study of technical replicates of blood from several donors. Sequenced by immunoSEQ multiplex PCR; TCRdb stores in-frame clones only, minus some. The sample shows around 72,000 clones, 85% to 95% of them seen only once. The sample comprised T cells isolated from PBMCs. The receptors shown here come from a human donor in good health.

The genes are TRBV6-5 and TRBJ2-2; TRBD2 might be the D (6 bases). Germline V gene sequence: CDR1 MNHEY, CDR2 SVGAGI. The CDR3 has 14 residues. V lost 0 bases and J lost 9, with 11 bases in between. The CDR3 loop reads CASSYSSRERELFF. Here the CDR3 DNA reads TGTGCCAGCAGTTACTCGTCACGGGAGAGGGAGCTGTTTTTT.

This chain uses TRBV7-9 with TRBJ1-5, with 7 bases aligning to TRBD1. This CDR3 is built from 16 residues. Germline V gene data show CDR1 as SEHNR and CDR2 as FQNEAQ (reference sequence). The junction had 9 bases not matched to a gene; V was cut back by 5 bases and J by 2 bases. The CDR3 spells CASSADRERGNQPQHF. In nucleotides, the CDR3 is TGTGCCAGCAGCGCCGACAGGGAAAGGGGCAATCAGCCCCAGCATTTT.

This sequence joins TRBV2 and TRBJ1-1; D unresolved. The CDR3 is 15 residues long. Per the germline V gene, CDR1 is SNHLY and CDR2 is FYNNEI. V was clipped by 5 bases and J by 2 bases, with 15 bases between them. The CDR3 reads CASSRGRFPNTEAFF. CDR3 coding DNA: TGTGCCAGCAGTCGGGGTCGATTTCCCAACACTGAAGCTTTCTTT.

The J gene is TRBJ2-7, the V gene TRBV27, with D maybe TRBD2 (6 bases). Trimming removed 4 bases at V and 2 bases at J, with 9 bases between. CDR1 is MNHEY, CDR2 SMNVEV, per germline (reference sequence). The CDR3 covers 13 residues. The CDR3 is CASSYGGPYEQYF. CDR3 DNA: TGTGCCAGCAGTTATGGAGGGCCCTACGAGCAGTACTTC.

The sample holds one count of this clone. The chain uses TRBV28 and TRBJ2-6, with D possibly matching TRBD1 (6 bases). V was shortened by 5 bases and J by 0 bases, with 8 bases between the two germline ends. The CDR3 loop spans 15 amino acids. Germline V lookup: CDR1 MDHEN, CDR2 SYDVKM. The CDR3 sequence: CASSSRGSGANVLTF. CDR3 in DNA: TGTGCCAGCAGTAGCAGGGGCTCTGGGGCCAACGTCCTGACTTTC.

The chain couples TRBV30 to TRBJ2-3; possible D gene TRBD1, 5 bases. The germline gives CDR1 GTSNPN, CDR2 SVGIG (reference sequence). There are 17 residues in the CDR3. The V and J ends lost 0 bases and 5 bases respectively, with 21 bases between them. CDR3 sequence: CAWSVLVDRLRGDTQYF. Written as DNA, the CDR3 is TGTGCCTGGAGTGTACTGGTCGACAGACTTCGAGGAGATACGCAGTATTTT.

J is TRBJ1-1 and V is TRBV15; perhaps TRBD1 as D (5 bases). Germline V gene lookup returns CDR1 LNHNV and CDR2 YYDKDF (reference sequence). The CDR3 totals 17 residues. The V end lost 0 bases, the J end lost 4 bases, and 18 bases lay between the germline ends. The CDR3 sequence is CATSRDQAGGVATEAFF. The DNA of the CDR3 is TGTGCCACCAGCAGAGACCAGGCGGGAGGGGTTGCCACTGAAGCTTTCTTT.

This sequence joins TRBV28 and TRBJ1-1; possibly TRBD1 for D (5 bases). Germline CDR1 is MDHEN and CDR2 is SYDVKM. Trimming stripped 5 bases from V and 3 bases from J, with 10 bases between. The CDR3 loop spans 13 amino acids. The CDR3 DNA is TGTGCCAGCAGTCTGGACACGTACACTGAAGCTTTCTTT. Its protein is CASSLDTYTEAFF.

The chain carries TRBV4-2 and TRBJ2-5, with D maybe TRBD2 (7 bases). Trimming shortened V by 4 bases and J by 5 bases, and 23 bases separated the two germline ends. The CDR3 spans 17 residues. Germline lookup yields CDR1 LGHNA and CDR2 YNFKEQ. The CDR3 DNA follows: TGTGCCAGCAGCCCACTATCCGGGGGGCCCGGTAGGGAGACCCAGTACTTC. As protein: CASSPLSGGPGRETQYF.

The chain recombines TRBV5-1 with TRBJ1-4, with D maybe TRBD1 (5 bases). The V gene lost 4 bases and the J gene lost 7 bases, with 14 bases spanning the gap. The germline gives CDR1 SGHRS, CDR2 YFSETQ. The CDR3 is 14 residues long. In DNA, the CDR3 is TGCGCCAGCAGCCCTGTGACGGGGGGTGAAAAACTGTTTTTT. This codes for CASSPVTGGEKLFF.

V usage is TRBV2 and J usage is TRBJ1-2; perhaps TRBD1 as D (6 bases). The ends were cut back, 1 base at V and 2 bases at J, with 11 bases in the middle. Germline assignment: CDR1 SNHLY and CDR2 FYNNEI. The CDR3 is made up of 15 amino acids. The CDR3 nucleotides are TGTGCCAGCAGTGAAGGAGGACAGAAGAACTATGGCTACACCTTC. It is translated as CASSEGGQKNYGYTF. Supplemented by reference TRBV2 and TRBJ1-2, the full variable domain reads EPEVTQTPSHQVTQMGQEVILRCVPISNHLYFYWYRQILGQKVEFLVSFYNNEISEKSEIFDDQFSVERPDGSNFTLKIRSTKLEDSAMYFCASSEGGQKNYGYTFGSGTRLTVV.

The chain carries TRBV6-1 and TRBJ1-5, with TRBD1 as a possible D gene (6 bases). Per the germline V gene, CDR1 is MNHNS and CDR2 is SASEGT. This CDR3 comprises 14 residues. V was clipped by 10 bases and J by 4 bases, with 17 bases between them. In DNA form, the CDR3 reads TGTGCCACCCGGACAGAGTACTCAAATCAGCCCCAGCATTTT. Protein: CATRTEYSNQPQHF.

This chain uses TRBV6-5 with TRBJ1-1; D is unresolved. CDR3 length equals 13 residues. The germline gives CDR1 MNHEY, CDR2 SVGAGI. The V and J ends lost 0 bases and 4 bases respectively, with 6 bases between them. In DNA form, the CDR3 reads TGTGCCAGCAGTTACTCAGGGAGCACTGAAGCTTTCTTT. Its protein product is CASSYSGSTEAFF.

The chain uses TRBV30 and TRBJ1-5, with a tentative D call TRBD1 (6 bases). The V gene lost 2 bases and the J gene lost 8 bases, with 10 bases spanning the gap. The CDR3 runs to 12 residues. Germline V gives CDR1 GTSNPN, CDR2 SVGIG (reference sequence). CDR3 nucleotide sequence: TGTGCCTGGAGTTCAGGGGAAAAGCCCCAGCATTTT. Encoded protein: CAWSSGEKPQHF.

This chain links TRBV5-6 with TRBJ2-7; 9 bases match TRBD1. The CDR3 is made up of 15 amino acids. Germline V gene sequence: CDR1 SGHDT, CDR2 YYEEEE. The J segment lost 4 bases and the V segment lost 4 bases, leaving 9 bases of the junction unmatched. The CDR3 DNA follows: TGTGCCAGCAGCCATAGACAGGACAGGGGATACGAGCAGTACTTC. Its protein is CASSHRQDRGYEQYF. The variable domain in full, with the rest retrieved from reference TRBV5-6 and TRBJ2-7, is DAGVTQSPTHLIKTRGQQVTLRCSPKSGHDTVSWYQQALGQGPQFIFQYYEEEERQRGNFPDRFSGHQFPNYSSELNVNALLLGDSALYLCASSHRQDRGYEQYFGPGTRLTVT.

This chain joins TRBV5-1 and TRBJ2-7, with TRBD2 matching 11 bases. Germline V lookup: CDR1 SGHRS, CDR2 YFSETQ. Unmatched junction bases numbered 0, after V lost 4 bases and J lost 0 bases. The CDR3 has 14 amino acids. Written as DNA, the CDR3 is TGCGCCAGCAGCGGGACTAGCGGCTCCTACGAGCAGTACTTC. Protein: CASSGTSGSYEQYF.

CDR3 DNA: TGTGCCAGCTCACCTACGCGGTACTCTAAAGAGACCCAGTACTTC. Protein sequence: CASSPTRYSKETQYF. This chain connects TRBV18 to TRBJ2-5, with D uncertain. Trimming cost V 3 bases and J 3 bases, with 14 bases left between them. The CDR3 runs to 15 residues. Germline assignment: CDR1 KGHSH and CDR2 LQKENI.

Comment on this clone: Other DNA sequences in the sample encode the same CDR3. The rearrangement uses TRBV28 and TRBJ2-7; D gene uncertain. The V gene's germline CDR1 is MDHEN and CDR2 SYDVKM. V was trimmed by 3 bases and J by 1 base, leaving 10 bases between them. The CDR3 is 14 residues long. The CDR3 is CASSFLGSSYEQYF. Written as DNA, the CDR3 is TGTGCCAGCAGTTTTTTGGGCTCTTCCTACGAGCAGTACTTC.